The clone carrying this T cell receptor (beta chain) has more than one count but fewer than ten. These data come from a study of response to subunit inactivated influenza vaccine. With V trimmed by 6 bases and J by 0 bases, 8 bases remained unmatched. CDR3 length: 14 amino acids. CDR1 and CDR2 from the germline V gene are SQVTM and ANQGSEA. Each CDR3 protein gets one entry after TCRdb re-called the RT-PCR reads with MiXCR. The sample consists of just under 550,000 distinct CDR3 sequences, roughly 25% of them appearing once. These data also formed part of another study, on T cells expressing NK-cell markers. This second study notes: UMI-tagged 5'RACE template switching yielded the TCR beta cDNA. Investigators obtained TCR beta repertoires from sorted CD3+CD56+NKG2C+, CD3+CD56+NKG2C- and CD3+CD56-NKG2C+ T cells. HCMV serostatus: most of the eight sequenced donors positive, one negative. The use of an anti-gamma-delta TCR antibody, which was added in several experiments, restricted sorting to T cells expressing alpha-beta TCR. These clonotypes additionally ranked first within the CD3+CD56-NKG2C+ fraction of a handful of donors.

The sample was CD4+ T cells sorted from PBMCs, taken about 13 days after vaccination. This rearrangement joins TRBV29-1 to TRBJ2-7; the match to TRBD1 covers 7 bases. The clonotype comes from a man in his forties or fifties who received an inactivated influenza vaccine. Here the CDR3 DNA reads TGCAGCGTCGGTCCGGGACAGAGCTCCTACGAGCAGTACTTC. Its protein product is CSVGPGQSSYEQYF.